A single T cell receptor (beta chain) is shown here with its context. This sample was included in a study of cytomegalovirus exposure and HLA in healthy donors. Across the study: In a later analysis, the roughly 110 validation repertoires were reported to have used the same platform as the 600 to 700 first-cohort repertoires.

The protocol was immunoSEQ multiplex PCR, while the TCRdb copy is restricted to in-frame clones and leaves out a portion. The data hold some 110,000 clones, with more than 75% observed a single time. Germline lookup yields CDR1 LNHNV and CDR2 YYDKDF (reference sequence). The CDR3 runs 16 residues. V shed 0 bases and J shed 9 bases, with 18 bases lying between them. The donors were members of the roughly 130-subject validation cohort (separate from the roughly 670-subject first cohort). The V and J genes are TRBV15 and TRBJ2-4; D uncertain. The clonotype comes from a man in his late teens or twenties in good health and CMV-seronegative. Sequenced sample: PBMCs. CDR3 sequence: CATSRDLGSPSAIQYF. The CDR3 region has the DNA TGTGCCACCAGCAGAGATCTGGGCTCCCCGTCGGCCATTCAGTACTTC.